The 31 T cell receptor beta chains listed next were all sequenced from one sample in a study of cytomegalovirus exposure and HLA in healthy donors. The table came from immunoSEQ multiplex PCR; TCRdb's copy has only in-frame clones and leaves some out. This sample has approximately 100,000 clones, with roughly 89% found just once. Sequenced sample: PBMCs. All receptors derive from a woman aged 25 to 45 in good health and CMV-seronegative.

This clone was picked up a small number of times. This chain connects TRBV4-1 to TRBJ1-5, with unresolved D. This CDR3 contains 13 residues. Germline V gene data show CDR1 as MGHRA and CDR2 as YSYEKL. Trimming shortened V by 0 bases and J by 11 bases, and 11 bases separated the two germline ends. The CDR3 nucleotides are TGCGCCAGCAGCCAAGAATTCCGGTCGGCCCAGCATTTT. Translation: CASSQEFRSAQHF.

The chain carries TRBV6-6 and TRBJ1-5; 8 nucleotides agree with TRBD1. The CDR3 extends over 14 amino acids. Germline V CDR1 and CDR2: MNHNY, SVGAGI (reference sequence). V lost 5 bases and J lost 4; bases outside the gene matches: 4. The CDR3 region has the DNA TGTGCCAGCAGTACCGGACAGGGTAATCAGCCCCAGCATTTT. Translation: CASSTGQGNQPQHF.

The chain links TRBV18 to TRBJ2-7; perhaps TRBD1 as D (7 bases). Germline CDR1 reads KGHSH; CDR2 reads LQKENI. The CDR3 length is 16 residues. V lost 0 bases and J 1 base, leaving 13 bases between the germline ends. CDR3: CASSPPSQGGSYEQYF. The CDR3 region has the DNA TGTGCCAGCTCACCACCGTCCCAGGGGGGTTCCTACGAGCAGTACTTC.

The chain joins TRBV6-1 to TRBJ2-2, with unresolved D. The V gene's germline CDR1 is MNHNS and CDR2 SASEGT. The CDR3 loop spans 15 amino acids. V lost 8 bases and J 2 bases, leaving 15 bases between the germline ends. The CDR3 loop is CASGVERLNTGELFF. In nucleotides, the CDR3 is TGTGCCAGCGGAGTTGAAAGACTTAACACCGGGGAGCTGTTTTTT.

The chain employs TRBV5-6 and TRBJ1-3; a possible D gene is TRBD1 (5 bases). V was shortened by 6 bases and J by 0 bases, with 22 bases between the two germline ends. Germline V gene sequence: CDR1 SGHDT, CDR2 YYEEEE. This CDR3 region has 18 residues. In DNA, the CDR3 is TGTGCCAGCACCACGCTCGGGGGAACGGGAAGCTCTGGAAACACCATATATTTT. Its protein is CASTTLGGTGSSGNTIYF.

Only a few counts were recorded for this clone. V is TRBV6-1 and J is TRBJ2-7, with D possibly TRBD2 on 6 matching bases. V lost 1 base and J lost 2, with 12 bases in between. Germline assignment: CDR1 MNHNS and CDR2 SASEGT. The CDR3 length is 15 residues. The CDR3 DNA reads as TGTGCCAGCAGTGAAGGGGCGGGACTTACCTACGAGCAGTACTTC. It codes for CASSEGAGLTYEQYF.

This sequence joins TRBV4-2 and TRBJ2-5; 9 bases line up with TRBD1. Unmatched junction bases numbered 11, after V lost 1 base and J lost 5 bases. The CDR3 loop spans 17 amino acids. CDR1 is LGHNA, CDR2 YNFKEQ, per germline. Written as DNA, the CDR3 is TGTGCCAGCAGCCAAGGGGCTTACAGGGGGCGCGGGGAGACCCAGTACTTC. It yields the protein CASSQGAYRGRGETQYF.

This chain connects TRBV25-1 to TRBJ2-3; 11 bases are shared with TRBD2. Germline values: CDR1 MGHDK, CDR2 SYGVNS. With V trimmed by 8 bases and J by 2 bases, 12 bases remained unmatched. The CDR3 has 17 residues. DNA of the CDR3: TGTGCCAGCGGGGGAGTACTAGCGGGGGACCCCACAGATACGCAGTATTTT. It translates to CASGGVLAGDPTDTQYF.

The CDR3 loop is CASSFRAGMETQYF. As DNA, the CDR3 is TGTGCCAGCAGTTTTCGGGCGGGAATGGAGACCCAGTACTTC. The chain recombines TRBV28 with TRBJ2-5, with D possibly TRBD2 on 6 matching bases. This CDR3 region has 14 residues. V lost 3 bases to trimming and J lost 5 bases, with 13 bases between them. Per germline, CDR1 MDHEN and CDR2 SYDVKM.

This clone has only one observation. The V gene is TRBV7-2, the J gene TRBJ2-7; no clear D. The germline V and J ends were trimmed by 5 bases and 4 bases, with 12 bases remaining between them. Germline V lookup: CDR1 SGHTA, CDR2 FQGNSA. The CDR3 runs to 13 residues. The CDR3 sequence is CASSGIRRYEQYF. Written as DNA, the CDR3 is TGTGCCAGCAGCGGAATAAGGCGGTACGAGCAGTACTTC.

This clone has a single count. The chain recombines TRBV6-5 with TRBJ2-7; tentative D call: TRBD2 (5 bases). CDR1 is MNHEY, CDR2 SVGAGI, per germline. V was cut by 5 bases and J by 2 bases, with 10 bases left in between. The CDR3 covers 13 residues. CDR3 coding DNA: TGTGCCAGCAGTAGGACTGCAACCTACGAGCAGTACTTC. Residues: CASSRTATYEQYF.

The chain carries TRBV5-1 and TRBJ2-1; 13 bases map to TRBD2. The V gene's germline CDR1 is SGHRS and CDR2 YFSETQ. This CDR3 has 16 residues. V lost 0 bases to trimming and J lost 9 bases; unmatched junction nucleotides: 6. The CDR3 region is CASSLELAGGGGEQFF. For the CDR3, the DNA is TGCGCCAGCAGCTTGGAACTAGCGGGAGGGGGTGGTGAGCAGTTCTTC. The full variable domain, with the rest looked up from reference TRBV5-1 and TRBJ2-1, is KAGVTQTPRYLIKTRGQQVTLSCSPISGHRSVSWYQQTPGQGLQFLFEYFSETQRNKGNFPGRFSGRQFSNSRSEMNVSTLELGDSALYLCASSLELAGGGGEQFFGPGTRLTVL.

CDR3 nucleotides: TGTGCCAGCAGCTTATACGGGACTAGCTACTTC. It yields the protein CASSLYGTSYF. V and J are TRBV7-2 and TRBJ2-5, with 9 bases matching TRBD2. This CDR3 comprises 11 residues. Losses at the gene ends were 2 bases for V and 14 bases for J; bases not matched to a gene: 3. CDR1 is SGHTA and CDR2 is FQGNSA in the germline V gene.

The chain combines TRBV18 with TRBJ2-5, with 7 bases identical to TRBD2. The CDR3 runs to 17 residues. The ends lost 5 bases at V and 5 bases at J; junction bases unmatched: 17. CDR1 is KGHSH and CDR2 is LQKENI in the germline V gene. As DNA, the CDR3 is TGTGCCAGCTCAGGCCTACGGACTAGTCCCGCGGGGGAGACCCAGTACTTC. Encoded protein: CASSGLRTSPAGETQYF. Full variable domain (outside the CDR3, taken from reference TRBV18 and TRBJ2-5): NAGVMQNPRHLVRRRGQEARLRCSPMKGHSHVYWYRQLPEEGLKFMVYLQKENIIDESGMPKERFSAEFPKEGPSILRIQQVVRGDSAAYFCASSGLRTSPAGETQYFGPGTRLLVL.

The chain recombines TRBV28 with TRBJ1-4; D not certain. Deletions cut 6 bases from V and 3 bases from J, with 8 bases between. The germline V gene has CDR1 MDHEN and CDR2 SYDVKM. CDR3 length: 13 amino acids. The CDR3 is CASRDSANEKLFF. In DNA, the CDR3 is TGTGCCAGCAGGGACTCAGCTAATGAAAAACTGTTTTTT.

The CDR3 region has the DNA TGTGCCAGCAGTTTTCAGGGGGCGGGTCAGCCCCAGCATTTT. Residues: CASSFQGAGQPQHF. V and J are TRBV27 and TRBJ1-5, with 8 bases matching TRBD1. CDR1 and CDR2 (germline): MNHEY, SMNVEV (reference sequence). The CDR3 consists of 14 residues. V shed 3 bases, J shed 6 bases, and the junction held 4 bases outside the gene matches.

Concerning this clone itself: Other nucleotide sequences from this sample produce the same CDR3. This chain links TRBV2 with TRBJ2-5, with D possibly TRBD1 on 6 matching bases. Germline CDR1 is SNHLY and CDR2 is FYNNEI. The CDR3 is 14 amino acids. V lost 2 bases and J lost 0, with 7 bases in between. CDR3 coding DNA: TGTGCCAGCAGTGAAAACAGGGACCAAGAGACCCAGTACTTC. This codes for CASSENRDQETQYF.

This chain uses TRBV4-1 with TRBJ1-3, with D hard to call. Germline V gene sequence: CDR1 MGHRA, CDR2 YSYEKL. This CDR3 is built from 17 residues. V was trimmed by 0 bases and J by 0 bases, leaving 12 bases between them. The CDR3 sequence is CASSQDGRGSSGNTIYF. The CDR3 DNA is TGCGCCAGCAGCCAAGATGGCAGAGGATCCTCTGGAAACACCATATATTTT.

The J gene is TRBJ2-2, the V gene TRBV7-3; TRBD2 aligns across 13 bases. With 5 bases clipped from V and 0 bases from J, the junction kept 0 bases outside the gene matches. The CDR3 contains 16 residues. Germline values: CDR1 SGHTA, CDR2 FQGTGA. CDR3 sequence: CASSGTSGTNTGELFF. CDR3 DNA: TGTGCCAGCAGCGGGACTAGCGGGACGAACACCGGGGAGCTGTTTTTT. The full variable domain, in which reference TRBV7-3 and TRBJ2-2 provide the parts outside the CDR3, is GAGVSQTPSNKVTEKGKYVELRCDPISGHTALYWYRQSLGQGPEFLIYFQGTGAADDSGLPNDRFFAVRPEGSVSTLKIQRTERGDSAVYLCASSGTSGTNTGELFFGEGSRLTVL.

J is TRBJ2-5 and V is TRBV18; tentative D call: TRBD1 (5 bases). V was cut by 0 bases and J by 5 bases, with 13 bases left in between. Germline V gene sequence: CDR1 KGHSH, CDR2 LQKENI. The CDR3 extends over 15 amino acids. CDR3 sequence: CASSPPRGLGETQYF. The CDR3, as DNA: TGTGCCAGCTCACCACCTAGGGGCCTCGGGGAGACCCAGTACTTC. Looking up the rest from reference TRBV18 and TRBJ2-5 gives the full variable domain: NAGVMQNPRHLVRRRGQEARLRCSPMKGHSHVYWYRQLPEEGLKFMVYLQKENIIDESGMPKERFSAEFPKEGPSILRIQQVVRGDSAAYFCASSPPRGLGETQYFGPGTRLLVL.

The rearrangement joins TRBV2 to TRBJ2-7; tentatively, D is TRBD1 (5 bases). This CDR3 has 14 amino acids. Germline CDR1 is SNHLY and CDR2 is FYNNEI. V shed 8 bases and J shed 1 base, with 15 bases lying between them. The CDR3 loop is CASFGALRSYEQYF. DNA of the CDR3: TGTGCCAGCTTTGGGGCTCTGAGATCCTACGAGCAGTACTTC.

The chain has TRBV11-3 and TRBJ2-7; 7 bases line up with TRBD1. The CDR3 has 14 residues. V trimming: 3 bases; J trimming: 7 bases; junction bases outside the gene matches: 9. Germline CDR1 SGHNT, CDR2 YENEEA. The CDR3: CASSLGRGSEEQYF. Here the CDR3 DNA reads TGTGCCAGCAGCTTGGGCAGGGGGAGTGAGGAGCAGTACTTC.

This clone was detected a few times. In DNA, the CDR3 is TGTGCCAGCTCACCACCGACAGGGCTGGCTGAAGCTTTCTTT. This translates into CASSPPTGLAEAFF. V and J are TRBV18 and TRBJ1-1; 7 nucleotides agree with TRBD1. The germline V gene encodes CDR1 KGHSH and CDR2 LQKENI. The CDR3 runs to 14 residues. The V gene end was trimmed by 0 bases and the J gene end by 6 bases; junction bases not matched to a gene: 4.

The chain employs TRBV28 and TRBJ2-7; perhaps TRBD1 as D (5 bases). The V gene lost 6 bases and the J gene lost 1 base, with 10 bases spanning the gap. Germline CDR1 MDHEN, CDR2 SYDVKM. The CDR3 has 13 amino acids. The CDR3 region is CASRYTGSYEQYF. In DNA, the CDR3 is TGTGCCAGCAGGTATACAGGTTCCTACGAGCAGTACTTC. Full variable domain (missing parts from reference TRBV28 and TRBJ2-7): DVKVTQSSRYLVKRTGEKVFLECVQDMDHENMFWYRQDPGLGLRLIYFSYDVKMKEKGDIPEGYSVSREKKERFSLILESASTNQTSMYLCASRYTGSYEQYFGPGTRLTVT.

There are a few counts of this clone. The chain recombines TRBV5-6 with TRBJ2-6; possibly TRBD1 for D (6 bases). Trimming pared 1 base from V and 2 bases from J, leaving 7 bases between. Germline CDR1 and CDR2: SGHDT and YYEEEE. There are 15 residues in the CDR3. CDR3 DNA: TGTGCCAGCAGCTTGAAGGGGGCTGGGGCCAACGTCCTGACTTTC. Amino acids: CASSLKGAGANVLTF. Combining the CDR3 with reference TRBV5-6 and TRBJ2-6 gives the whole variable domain DAGVTQSPTHLIKTRGQQVTLRCSPKSGHDTVSWYQQALGQGPQFIFQYYEEEERQRGNFPDRFSGHQFPNYSSELNVNALLLGDSALYLCASSLKGAGANVLTFGAGSRLTVL.

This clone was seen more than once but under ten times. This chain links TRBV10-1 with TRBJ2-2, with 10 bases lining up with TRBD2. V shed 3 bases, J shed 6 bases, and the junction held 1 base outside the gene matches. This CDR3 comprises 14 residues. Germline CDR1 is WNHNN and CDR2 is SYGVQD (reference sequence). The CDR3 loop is CASSELAGSGELFF. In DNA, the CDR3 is TGCGCCAGCAGTGAACTAGCGGGGTCCGGGGAGCTGTTTTTT.

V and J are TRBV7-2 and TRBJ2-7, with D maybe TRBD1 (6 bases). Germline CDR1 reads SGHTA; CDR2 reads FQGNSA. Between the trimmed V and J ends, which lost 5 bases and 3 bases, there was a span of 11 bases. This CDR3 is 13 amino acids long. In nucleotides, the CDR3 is TGTGCCAGCAGCAGGACAGTCCTCTACGAGCAGTACTTC. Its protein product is CASSRTVLYEQYF. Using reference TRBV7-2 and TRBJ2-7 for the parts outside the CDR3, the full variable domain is GAGVSQSPSNKVTEKGKDVELRCDPISGHTALYWYRQSLGQGLEFLIYFQGNSAPDKSGLPSDRFSAERTGGSVSTLTIQRTQQEDSAVYLCASSRTVLYEQYFGPGTRLTVT.

CDR3 nucleotides: TGTGCCAGCAGTTACCCGACTAGCGGGGGGCCAGGGCAGTACTTC. This translates into CASSYPTSGGPGQYF. The genes are TRBV6-5 and TRBJ2-7, with TRBD2 matching over 13 bases. CDR3 size: 15 residues. Germline trimming cut 2 bases from V and 9 bases from J; bases unmatched to any gene: 7. The V gene's germline CDR1 is MNHEY and CDR2 SVGAGI.

The DNA of the CDR3 is TGTGCCAGCAGCTCACTACCCCCGAACGAGACCCAGTACTTC. This codes for CASSSLPPNETQYF. The chain carries TRBV5-6 and TRBJ2-5; D is unresolved. This CDR3 is 14 amino acids long. In germline, CDR1 is SGHDT, CDR2 YYEEEE. The V end was cut by 3 bases, the J end by 5 bases, with 14 bases between.

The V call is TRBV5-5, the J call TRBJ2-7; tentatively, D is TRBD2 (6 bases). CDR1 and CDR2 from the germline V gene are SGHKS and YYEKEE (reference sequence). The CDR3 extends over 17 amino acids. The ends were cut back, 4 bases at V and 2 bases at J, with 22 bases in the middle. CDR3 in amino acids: CASSPVPGELTTYEQYF. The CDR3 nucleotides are TGTGCCAGCAGCCCCGTTCCGGGAGAACTCACGACCTACGAGCAGTACTTC.

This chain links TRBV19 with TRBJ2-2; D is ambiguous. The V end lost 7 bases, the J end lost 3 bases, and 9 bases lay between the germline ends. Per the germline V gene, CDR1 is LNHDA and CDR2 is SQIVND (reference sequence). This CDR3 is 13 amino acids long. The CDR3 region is CASKERYTGELFF. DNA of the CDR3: TGTGCCAGTAAAGAGCGATACACCGGGGAGCTGTTTTTT. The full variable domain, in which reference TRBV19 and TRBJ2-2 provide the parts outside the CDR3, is DGGITQSPKYLFRKEGQNVTLSCEQNLNHDAMYWYRQDPGQGLRLIYYSQIVNDFQKGDIAEGYSVSREKKESFPLTVTSAQKNPTAFYLCASKERYTGELFFGEGSRLTVL.